Listed below are T cell receptor beta chains from one sample, sequenced in a study of blood T cells in healthy people across ages. TCRdb reprocessed the 5' RACE reads via MiXCR and lists one record per CDR3 protein. The sample has over 550,000 distinct CDR3 sequences, about 28% seen once; the top ten hold around a sixth. The specimen sequenced was blood. These receptors all stem from a woman aged 80 or over in good health. CDR3s include the opening cysteine and the closing phenylalanine or tryptophan. A D gene is named only where the DNA matches it firmly. Clone size, where shown, is once, few, many, or a class for clones that have expanded.

abundance	d_gene	j_gene	v_gene	CDR3aa	CDR3nt
-	TRBD1	TRBJ2-7	TRBV19	CASSPRRTGGIYEQYF	TGTGCCAGTAGTCCTCGCCGGACAGGGGGGATCTACGAGCAGTACTTC
many	-	TRBJ2-1	TRBV9	CASSPGLRRAGFEQFF	TGTGCCAGCAGCCCCGGATTGAGGAGGGCGGGTTTCGAGCAGTTCTTC
-	-	TRBJ2-7	TRBV18	CASSHGASGSRGEQYF	TGTGCCAGCTCCCACGGTGCCTCCGGGTCCCGCGGCGAGCAGTACTTC
-	-	TRBJ2-3	TRBV12-3/TRBV12-4	CASSLMGIADTQYF	TGTGCCAGCAGCCTTATGGGGATAGCAGATACGCAATATTTT
many	-	TRBJ2-6	TRBV3-1	CASSQEGTLSGANVLTF	TGTGCCAGCAGCCAAGAGGGTACCCTCTCTGGGGCCAACGTCCTGACTTTC
few	TRBD1	TRBJ1-2	TRBV2	CASSEGNRGYGYTF	TGTGCCAGCAGTGAGGGCAACAGGGGATATGGCTACACCTTC
many	TRBD1	TRBJ1-2	TRBV30	CAWSAGQLYGYTF	TGTGCCTGGAGTGCGGGACAGCTCTATGGCTACACCTTC
many	-	TRBJ1-2	TRBV7-2	CASSLALRVGYTF	TGTGCCAGCAGCTTAGCGCTCCGGGTTGGCTACACCTTC
few	-	TRBJ2-7	TRBV27	CASSPRQAIHNEQYF	TGTGCCAGCAGTCCAAGACAGGCGATCCATAACGAGCAGTACTTC
-	TRBD1	TRBJ1-1	TRBV18	CASSPRQGWGTEAFF	TGTGCCAGCTCACCCCGACAGGGATGGGGCACTGAAGCTTTCTTT
many	TRBD1	TRBJ2-1	TRBV5-1	CASSLVGGDRGSLEQFF	TGCGCCAGCAGCTTAGTCGGGGGGGACAGGGGATCATTGGAGCAGTTCTTC
many	-	TRBJ2-1	TRBV5-5	CASSPYRYNEQFF	TGTGCCAGCAGCCCTTACAGGTACAATGAGCAGTTCTTC
once	TRBD2	TRBJ2-3	TRBV9	CASSVEGTSGSDTQYF	TGTGCCAGCAGCGTAGAGGGGACTAGCGGGAGTGATACGCAGTATTTT
few	-	TRBJ2-3	TRBV30	CAWSVPRVTDTQYF	TGTGCCTGGAGTGTACCCAGGGTCACAGATACGCAGTATTTT
many	-	TRBJ1-6	TRBV5-1	CASSLAGANSPLHF	TGCGCCAGCAGCTTAGCAGGGGCTAATTCACCCCTCCACTTT
-	TRBD1	TRBJ1-2	TRBV7-9	CASSLGRGQDGYTF	TGTGCCAGCAGCTTGGGAAGGGGGCAGGATGGCTACACCTTC
many	-	TRBJ2-7	TRBV7-2	CASSLGVAYEQYF	TGTGCCAGCAGCCTTGGCGTAGCCTACGAGCAGTACTTC
few	-	TRBJ1-1	TRBV5-6	CASSPPLGKAEAFF	TGTGCCAGCAGCCCACCGCTGGGTAAAGCTGAAGCTTTCTTT
many	-	TRBJ2-3	TRBV20-1	CSAYRDPGTDTQYF	TGCAGTGCCTACCGGGACCCCGGAACAGATACGCAGTATTTT
many	TRBD2	TRBJ2-1	TRBV5-1	CASRERGGPREQFF	TGCGCCAGCAGAGAACGGGGGGGGCCTCGTGAGCAGTTCTTC
-	-	TRBJ1-3	TRBV2	CASSPTGPGSGNTIYF	TGTGCCAGCAGTCCTACCGGACCGGGCTCTGGAAACACCATATATTTT
-	-	TRBJ2-2	TRBV7-6	CASSTWGAVNTGELFF	TGTGCCAGCAGCACATGGGGCGCCGTTAACACCGGGGAGCTGTTTTTT
-	-	TRBJ2-5	TRBV7-2	CASSLAGAGRETQYF	TGTGCCAGCAGCTTAGCGGGGGCAGGGCGGGAGACCCAGTACTTC
few	TRBD2	TRBJ2-3	TRBV6-1	CASSVTGTSDSGTDTQYF	TGTGCCAGCAGTGTTACCGGGACTAGCGACTCCGGCACAGATACGCAGTATTTT
many	-	TRBJ2-5	TRBV12-3/TRBV12-4	CASSLMSGAETQYF	TGTGCCAGCAGTTTAATGTCGGGGGCCGAGACCCAGTACTTC
-	TRBD1	TRBJ1-6	TRBV14	CASSRDRAYNSPLHF	TGTGCCAGCAGCCGGGACAGAGCCTATAATTCACCCCTCCACTTT
few	-	TRBJ2-7	TRBV11-2	CASSPTTSHNEQYF	TGTGCCAGCAGTCCTACAACTTCCCACAATGAGCAGTACTTC
few	-	TRBJ1-4	TRBV5-1	CASGHPSGEKLFF	TGCGCCAGCGGACATCCCTCGGGTGAAAAACTGTTTTTT